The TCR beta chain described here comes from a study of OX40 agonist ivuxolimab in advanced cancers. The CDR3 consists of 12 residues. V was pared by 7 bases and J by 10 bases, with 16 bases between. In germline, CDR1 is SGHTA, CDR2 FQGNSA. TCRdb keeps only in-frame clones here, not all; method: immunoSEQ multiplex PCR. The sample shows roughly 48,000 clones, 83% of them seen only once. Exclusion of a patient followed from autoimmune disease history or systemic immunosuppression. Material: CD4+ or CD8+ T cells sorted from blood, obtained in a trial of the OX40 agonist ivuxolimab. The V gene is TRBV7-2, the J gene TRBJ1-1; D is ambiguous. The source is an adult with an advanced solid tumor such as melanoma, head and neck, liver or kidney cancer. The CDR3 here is CASTSTVRGAFF. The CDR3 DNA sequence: TGTGCCAGCACCTCAACAGTACGCGGAGCTTTCTTT.